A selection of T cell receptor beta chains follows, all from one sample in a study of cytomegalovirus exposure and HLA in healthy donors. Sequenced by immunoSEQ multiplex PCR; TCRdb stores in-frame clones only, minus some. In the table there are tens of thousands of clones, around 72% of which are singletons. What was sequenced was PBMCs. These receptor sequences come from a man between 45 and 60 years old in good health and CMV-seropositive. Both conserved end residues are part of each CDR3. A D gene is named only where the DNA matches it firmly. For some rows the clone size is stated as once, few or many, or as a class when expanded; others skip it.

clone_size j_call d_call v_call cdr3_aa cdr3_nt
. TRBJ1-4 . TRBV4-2 CASSQESRSGTNEKLFF TGTGCCAGCAGCCAAGAGTCTCGGTCCGGGACTAATGAAAAACTGTTTTTT
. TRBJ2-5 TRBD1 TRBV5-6 CASSPTGTGVRGTQYF TGTGCCAGCAGCCCGACTGGGACAGGGGTGAGGGGGACCCAGTACTTC
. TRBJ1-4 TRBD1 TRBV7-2 CASSLRDSHVGGKLFF TGTGCCAGCAGTTTGCGGGACAGTCACGTTGGTGGAAAACTGTTTTTT
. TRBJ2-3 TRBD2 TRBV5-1 CASSFSRGTSTDTQYF TGCGCCAGCAGCTTCTCGCGGGGGACTAGCACAGATACGCAGTATTTT
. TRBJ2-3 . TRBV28 CASSQTSPGADTQYF TGTGCCAGCAGTCAGACTAGTCCCGGGGCAGATACGCAGTATTTT
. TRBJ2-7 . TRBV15 CATSRVQGTYEQYF TGTGCCACCAGCAGAGTTCAGGGCACCTACGAGCAGTACTTC
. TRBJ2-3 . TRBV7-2 CASSLVPVITDTQYF TGTGCCAGCAGCTTAGTCCCCGTTATAACAGATACGCAGTATTTT
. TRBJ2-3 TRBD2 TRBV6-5 CASSSGLVYADTQYF TGTGCCAGCAGTTCGGGACTAGTTTATGCAGATACGCAGTATTTT
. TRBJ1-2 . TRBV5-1 CASSLGGGQNYGYTF TGCGCCAGCAGCTTGGGGGGTGGACAGAATTATGGCTACACCTTC
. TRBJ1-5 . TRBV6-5 CASSYSISLNQPQHF TGTGCCAGCAGTTACTCGATTTCCCTAAATCAGCCCCAGCATTTT
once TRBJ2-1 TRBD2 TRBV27 CASSLGRGGNEQFF TGTGCCAGCAGTTTAGGGAGGGGTGGTAATGAGCAGTTCTTC
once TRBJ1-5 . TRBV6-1 CASSEPGTINQPQHF TGTGCCAGCAGTGAACCAGGTACAATCAATCAGCCCCAGCATTTT
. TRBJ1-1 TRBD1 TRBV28 CASTHRGNTEAFF TGTGCCAGCACCCACAGGGGGAACACTGAAGCTTTCTTT
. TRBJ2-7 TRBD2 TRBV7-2 CASSRGGSYEQYF TGTGCCAGCAGCCGGGGGGGCTCCTACGAGCAGTACTTC
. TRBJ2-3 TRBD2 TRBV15 CATSRDTLAGSPTDTQYF TGTGCCACCAGCAGAGATACACTAGCGGGGAGCCCCACAGATACGCAGTATTTT
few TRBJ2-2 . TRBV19 CASSQGQLNTGELFF TGTGCCAGTAGTCAGGGACAACTGAACACCGGGGAGCTGTTTTTT
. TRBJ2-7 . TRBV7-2 CASSLDYYEQYF TGTGCCAGCAGCTTAGATTACTACGAGCAGTACTTC
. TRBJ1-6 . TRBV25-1 CASSVSTGDLTPLHF TGTGCCAGCAGTGTATCGACAGGCGACCTAACGCCCCTCCACTTT
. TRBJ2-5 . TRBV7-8 CASSYGTAIETQYF TGTGCCAGCAGCTACGGGACTGCGATCGAGACCCAGTACTTC
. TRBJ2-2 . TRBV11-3 CASSLDAGNTGELFF TGTGCCAGCAGCTTAGACGCGGGAAACACCGGGGAGCTGTTTTTT
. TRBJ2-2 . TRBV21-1 CASSTGNAGVLLANTGELFF TGTGCCAGCAGCACAGGTAACGCAGGGGTCTTACTAGCGAACACCGGGGAGCTGTTTTTT
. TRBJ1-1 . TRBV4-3 CASSRVQTLNTEAFF TGCGCCAGCAGCCGAGTTCAGACTCTGAACACTGAAGCTTTCTTT
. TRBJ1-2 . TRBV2 CASSPRDTYGYTF TGTGCCAGCAGTCCTCGGGACACGTATGGCTACACCTTC
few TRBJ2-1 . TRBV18 CASSPLGGRDNEQFF TGTGCCAGCTCACCGCTGGGGGGGCGAGACAATGAGCAGTTCTTC
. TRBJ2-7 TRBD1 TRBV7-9 CSSSYGTGGLGSYEQYF TGTTCCAGCAGCTACGGGACAGGGGGCCTCGGGTCCTACGAGCAGTACTTC
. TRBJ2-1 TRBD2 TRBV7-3 CSSSRLAGGYNEQFF TGTTCCAGCAGCAGACTAGCGGGAGGTTACAATGAGCAGTTCTTC
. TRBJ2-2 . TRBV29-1 CSFQDGILGTGELFF TGCAGCTTTCAGGACGGGATTTTAGGCACCGGGGAGCTGTTTTTT
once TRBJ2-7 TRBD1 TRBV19 CASSNLGQGTYEQYF TGTGCCAGTAGTAATTTGGGACAGGGGACCTACGAGCAGTACTTC
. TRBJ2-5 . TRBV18 CASSPGQEETQYF TGTGCCAGCTCACCAGGCCAGGAAGAGACCCAGTACTTC
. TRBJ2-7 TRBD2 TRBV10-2 CASSVAGLSYEQYF TGCGCCAGCAGTGTAGCGGGCCTCTCCTACGAGCAGTACTTC
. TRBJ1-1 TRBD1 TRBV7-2 CASSLARDGWARRGIDTEAFF TGTGCCAGCAGCTTAGCGCGTGACGGGTGGGCCCGCAGGGGGATAGACACTGAAGCTTTCTTT
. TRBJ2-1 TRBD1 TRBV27 CASSPYTGGTYNEQFF TGTGCCAGCAGTCCATACACAGGGGGCACCTACAATGAGCAGTTCTTC
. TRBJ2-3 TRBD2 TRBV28 CASSITSGSTDTQYF TGTGCCAGCAGCATTACTAGCGGGAGCACAGATACGCAGTATTTT
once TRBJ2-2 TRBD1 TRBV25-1 CASSPTYRGGELFF TGTGCCAGCAGTCCAACCTACAGGGGCGGGGAGCTGTTTTTT
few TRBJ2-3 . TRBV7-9 CATDQSTDTQYF TGTGCCACAGATCAGTCGACAGATACGCAGTATTTT
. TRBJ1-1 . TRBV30 CDWSVLVGSEAFF TGTGACTGGAGTGTACTGGTCGGGTCTGAAGCTTTCTTT
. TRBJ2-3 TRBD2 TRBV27 CASSLIRSGLALDTQYF TGTGCCAGCAGTTTGATTAGGTCGGGACTAGCTTTAGATACGCAGTATTTT
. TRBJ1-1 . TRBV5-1 CASSLWTVNTEAFF TGCGCCAGCAGCTTGTGGACAGTGAACACTGAAGCTTTCTTT
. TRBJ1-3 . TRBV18 CASSPTGYGNTIYF TGTGCCAGCTCACCAACGGGATACGGAAACACCATATATTTT
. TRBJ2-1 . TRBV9 CASSAQGHNYNEQFF TGTGCCAGCAGCGCACAGGGACACAACTACAATGAGCAGTTCTTC
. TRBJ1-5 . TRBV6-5 CASSYGGGRNQPQHF TGTGCCAGCAGTTACGGGGGAGGACGCAATCAGCCCCAGCATTTT
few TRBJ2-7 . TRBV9 CASSPGNYEQYF TGTGCCAGCAGCCCCGGGAACTACGAGCAGTACTTC
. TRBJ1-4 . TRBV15 CATSRDRGDEKLFF TGTGCCACCAGCAGAGATCGGGGAGATGAAAAACTGTTTTTT